These 24 T cell receptor beta chains originate from one sample sequenced in a study of control samples from healthy donors and cancer patients. Using immunoSEQ multiplex PCR, the repertoire was profiled, and TCRdb retains in-frame clones only, with some absent. The sample yields 350,000 to 450,000 clones, roughly 90% seen once. Specimen: PBMCs. The origin of the receptors is a man aged 35-49 years with head and neck cancer.

This clone was seen a few times. This chain uses TRBV27 with TRBJ2-7; 14 bases line up with TRBD2. CDR3 length: 17 residues. The V gene's germline CDR1 is MNHEY and CDR2 SMNVEV (reference sequence). V shed 1 base and J 7 bases; nucleotides not matched to a gene: 9. CDR3 residues: CASSLFWTSGRTSEQYF. DNA for the CDR3: TGTGCCAGCAGTTTATTTTGGACTAGCGGGAGGACCTCGGAGCAGTACTTC.

The rearrangement links TRBV7-3 to TRBJ2-1; 7 bases are shared with TRBD2. This CDR3 has 12 amino acids. CDR1 SGHTA and CDR2 FQGTGA come from the germline V gene. After removal of 4 bases from V and 12 bases from J, the junction contained 6 bases not matched to a gene. CDR3 nucleotides: TGTGCCAGCAGCTCATTTTCGGGGGGGCAGTTCTTC. Translating gives CASSSFSGGQFF.

This chain links TRBV2 with TRBJ2-3; 9 nucleotides agree with TRBD1. The V gene end was trimmed by 7 bases and the J gene end by 4 bases; junction bases not matched to a gene: 6. Germline V gene sequence: CDR1 SNHLY, CDR2 FYNNEI. The CDR3 extends over 14 amino acids. The CDR3 here is CASIGQGMADTQYF. The CDR3 DNA reads as TGTGCCAGCATAGGACAGGGGATGGCAGATACGCAGTATTTT.

This chain links TRBV5-8 with TRBJ2-2; 9 bases line up with TRBD1. Germline V gene data show CDR1 as SGHTS and CDR2 as YDEGEE. This CDR3 region has 15 residues. V trimming: 4 bases; J trimming: 4 bases; junction bases outside the gene matches: 5. The CDR3 DNA sequence: TGTGCCAGCAGCCTTTTGGGACAGGGCACCGGGGAGCTGTTTTTT. Protein: CASSLLGQGTGELFF.

The chain links TRBV7-2 to TRBJ2-2; no clear D gene. The CDR3 totals 15 residues. Germline V CDR1 and CDR2: SGHTA, FQGNSA. Between the trimmed V and J ends, which lost 2 bases and 3 bases, there was a span of 10 bases. The CDR3, as DNA: TGTGCCAGCAGCTTAACCCCGCAAGACACCGGGGAGCTGTTTTTT. It translates to CASSLTPQDTGELFF.

Concerning this clone: Likely a read error: the CDR3 ends without its conserved phenylalanine or tryptophan. The DNA is omitted, as the CDR3 cannot be located on it reliably, and the CDR3 follows TCRdb's listing. The chain uses TRBV30 and TRBJ1-2; the DNA was not used to check the table's D call, TRBD1. The CDR3 has 10 residues if both end residues are counted. Germline CDR1 reads GTSNPN; CDR2 reads SVGIG (reference sequence). The CDR3 sequence: CAFRTALPIL.

The V and J genes are TRBV30 and TRBJ2-7; TRBD1 matches at 10 bases. Unmatched junction bases numbered 9, after V lost 3 bases and J lost 4 bases. The length of the CDR3 is 15 residues. The germline V gene has CDR1 GTSNPN and CDR2 SVGIG (reference sequence). The CDR3 DNA is TGTGCCTGGAGCGCGGACAGGGGGTTCCAGTACGAGCAGTACTTC. Translating gives CAWSADRGFQYEQYF.

As regards this clone: A read error may produce the germline difference seen at one junction end. The rearrangement uses TRBV10-1 and TRBJ2-2; 7 nucleotides agree with TRBD2. Germline V gene sequence: CDR1 WNHNN, CDR2 SYGVQD (reference sequence). The CDR3 runs to 15 residues. The CDR3 DNA sequence: TGCGCCCGCAGTGGGGGGGGAACCGGCACCGGGGAGCTGTTTTTT. Protein product: CARSGGGTGTGELFF.

On this clone itself: Mismatch with germline at one junction end may stem from a read error. The chain is built from TRBV5-1 and TRBJ1-6, with TRBD1 matching 7 bases. Germline assignment: CDR1 SGHRS and CDR2 YFSETQ. There are 19 residues in the CDR3. The CDR3 sequence is CASSLDSLQGSIYNSPLHF. The DNA of the CDR3 is TGCGCCAGCAGTTTGGACAGCCTACAGGGGTCAATCTATAATTCACCCCTCCACTTT.

V is TRBV19 and J is TRBJ1-5, with a weak D call TRBD1 (5 bases). The CDR3 spans 17 residues. Germline assignment: CDR1 LNHDA and CDR2 SQIVND (reference sequence). V was trimmed by 7 bases and J by 2 bases, leaving 21 bases between them. CDR3 sequence (DNA): TGTGCCAGTACCAGGGCAGCACCACCCTGGGGCAATCAGCCCCAGCATTTT. It is translated as CASTRAAPPWGNQPQHF.

The CDR3 DNA reads as TGTGCCAGCAGTGCCACAGGGGGCGGCTGGGGTATCTATGGCTACACCTTC. Encoded protein: CASSATGGGWGIYGYTF. This rearrangement joins TRBV6-1 to TRBJ1-2, with 9 nucleotides matching TRBD1. The CDR3 spans 17 residues. The ends lost 4 bases at V and 4 bases at J; junction bases unmatched: 13. Per germline, CDR1 MNHNS and CDR2 SASEGT.

This clone was recorded only once. V gene TRBV5-5 combines with J gene TRBJ1-2; D gene ambiguous. CDR3 length equals 16 residues. Trimming cost V 1 base and J 3 bases, with 16 bases left between them. Germline CDR1 is SGHKS and CDR2 is YYEKEE (reference sequence). CDR3 sequence (DNA): TGTGCCAGCAGCTTGATAGTAGCCGGGGTCGACTATGGCTACACCTTC. Translated: CASSLIVAGVDYGYTF.

The V call is TRBV4-3, the J call TRBJ1-2; TRBD1 agrees at 8 bases. Germline trimming cut 0 bases from V and 5 bases from J; bases unmatched to any gene: 5. CDR1 LGHNA and CDR2 YSLEER come from the germline V gene. The CDR3 is 15 amino acids. The CDR3 here is CASSQDGTGLYGYTF. Here the CDR3 DNA reads TGCGCCAGCAGCCAAGATGGGACAGGCCTATATGGCTACACCTTC.

This sequence joins TRBV28 and TRBJ1-5; D is uncertain. CDR1 and CDR2 from the germline V gene are MDHEN and SYDVKM. The V end was cut by 1 base, the J end by 0 bases, with 7 bases between. The CDR3 has 15 residues. CDR3 residues: CASSLSADSNQPQHF. As DNA, the CDR3 is TGTGCCAGCAGTTTATCCGCAGATAGCAATCAGCCCCAGCATTTT.

The chain carries TRBV3-1 (or the pseudogene TRBV3-2) and TRBJ1-6; 10 bases map to TRBD1. V lost 4 bases to trimming and J lost 5 bases; unmatched junction nucleotides: 8. Looked up from germline, CDR1 is LGHDT and CDR2 is YNNKEL (reference sequence). The CDR3 contains 17 residues. CDR3 nucleotides: TGTGCCAGCAGCCTACCCGCCGGGACAGGGGATAATTCACCCCTCCACTTT. This sequence encodes CASSLPAGTGDNSPLHF.

The rearrangement uses TRBV5-4 and TRBJ1-4; D is unresolved. Germline CDR1 reads SGHNT; CDR2 reads YYREEE (reference sequence). The CDR3 spans 14 residues. Trimming took off 0 bases at V and 4 bases at J, with 7 bases between the two ends. The CDR3 DNA reads TGTGCCAGCAGCTTGGGTCCTGATAATGAAAAACTGTTTTTT. Amino acids: CASSLGPDNEKLFF.

The CDR3 DNA follows: TGTGCCAGCAGCGTAGTGGAGGCTGGAAACACCATATATTTT. The encoded protein is CASSVVEAGNTIYF. The chain carries TRBV9 and TRBJ1-3, with D uncertain. The V end was cut by 0 bases, the J end by 2 bases, with 6 bases between. The CDR3 totals 14 residues. From germline, CDR1 is SGDLS and CDR2 YYNGEE.

The rearrangement links TRBV29-1 to TRBJ2-5, with TRBD2 matching 8 bases. This CDR3 spans 13 amino acids. The ends lost 5 bases at V and 5 bases at J; junction bases unmatched: 7. The V gene's germline CDR1 is SQVTM and CDR2 ANQGSEA. The CDR3 reads CSVQPRGGETQYF. CDR3 nucleotide sequence: TGCAGCGTTCAACCTCGGGGGGGGGAGACCCAGTACTTC.

The chain is built from TRBV9 and TRBJ1-2, with 8 bases fitting TRBD1. V was clipped by 3 bases and J by 0 bases; unmatched bases: 4. CDR1 is SGDLS and CDR2 is YYNGEE in the germline V gene. The CDR3 runs 15 residues. The CDR3 loop reads CASSERQGTNYGYTF. As DNA, the CDR3 is TGTGCCAGCAGCGAGAGACAGGGGACTAACTATGGCTACACCTTC.

This chain connects TRBV5-6 to TRBJ1-5, with D perhaps matching TRBD1 (5 bases). The germline V gene encodes CDR1 SGHDT and CDR2 YYEEEE. V was clipped by 3 bases and J by 4 bases, with 11 bases between them. The CDR3 spans 14 residues. CDR3 DNA sequence: TGTGCCAGCAGCTGGGGACGGACGAATCAGCCCCAGCATTTT. Its translation: CASSWGRTNQPQHF.

Here the CDR3 DNA reads TGCGCCAGCAGCCCGGACAGGGGCGATGAGCAGTTCTTC. The encoded protein is CASSPDRGDEQFF. V and J are TRBV5-1 and TRBJ2-1; 9 bases fit TRBD1. J lost 8 bases, V lost 4 bases, and 4 bases had no gene match. The CDR3 contains 13 residues. Germline CDR1 reads SGHRS; CDR2 reads YFSETQ.

The rearrangement links TRBV6-5 to TRBJ1-1, with 9 bases matching TRBD1. Germline assignment: CDR1 MNHEY and CDR2 SVGAGI. With V trimmed by 6 bases and J by 2 bases, 4 bases remained unmatched. CDR3 length equals 14 residues. The CDR3 loop is CASRQGAGNTEAFF. The DNA of the CDR3 is TGTGCCAGCAGACAGGGGGCAGGAAACACTGAAGCTTTCTTT.

The chain is built from TRBV9 and TRBJ1-3; D uncertain. The germline CDR1 and CDR2 sequences are SGDLS and YYNGEE. V lost 2 bases to trimming and J lost 0 bases, with 12 bases between them. CDR3 length: 16 residues. The CDR3 reads CASSVLAGSSGNTIYF. The CDR3 DNA sequence: TGTGCCAGCAGCGTCTTAGCCGGCAGCTCTGGAAACACCATATATTTT.

The rearrangement joins TRBV19 to TRBJ2-2; 8 bases are a match to TRBD1. CDR1 and CDR2 (germline): LNHDA, SQIVND (reference sequence). This CDR3 is 14 amino acids long. V lost 8 bases to trimming and J lost 0 bases; unmatched junction nucleotides: 2. The CDR3 is CASGQGANTGELFF. The CDR3 DNA reads as TGTGCCAGTGGACAGGGCGCGAACACCGGGGAGCTGTTTTTT.